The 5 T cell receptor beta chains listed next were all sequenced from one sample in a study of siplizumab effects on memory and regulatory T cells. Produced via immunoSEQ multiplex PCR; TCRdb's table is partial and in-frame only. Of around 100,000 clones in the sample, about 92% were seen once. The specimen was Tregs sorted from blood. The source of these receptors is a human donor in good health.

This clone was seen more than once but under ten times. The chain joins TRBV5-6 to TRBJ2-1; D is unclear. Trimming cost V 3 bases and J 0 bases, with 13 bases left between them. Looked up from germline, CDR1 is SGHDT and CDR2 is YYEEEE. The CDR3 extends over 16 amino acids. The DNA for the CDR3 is TGTGCCAGCAGCTACCTAGGGTACCGCTCCTACAATGAGCAGTTCTTC. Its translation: CASSYLGYRSYNEQFF. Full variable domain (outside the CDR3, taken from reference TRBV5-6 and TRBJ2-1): DAGVTQSPTHLIKTRGQQVTLRCSPKSGHDTVSWYQQALGQGPQFIFQYYEEEERQRGNFPDRFSGHQFPNYSSELNVNALLLGDSALYLCASSYLGYRSYNEQFFGPGTRLTVL.

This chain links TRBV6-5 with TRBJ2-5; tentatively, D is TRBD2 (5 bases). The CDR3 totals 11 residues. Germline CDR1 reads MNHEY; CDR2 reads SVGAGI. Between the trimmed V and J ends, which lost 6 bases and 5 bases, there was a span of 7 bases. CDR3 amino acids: CASRRGETQYF. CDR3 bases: TGTGCCAGCAGGAGAGGGGAGACCCAGTACTTC.

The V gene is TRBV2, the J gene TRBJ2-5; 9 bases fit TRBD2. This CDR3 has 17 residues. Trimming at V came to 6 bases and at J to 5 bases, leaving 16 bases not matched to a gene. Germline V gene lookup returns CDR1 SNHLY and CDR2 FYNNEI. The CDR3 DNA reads TGTGCCAGCAGGACACCCCCCAGTAGCGGGAGTGGTGAGACCCAGTACTTC. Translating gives CASRTPPSSGSGETQYF.

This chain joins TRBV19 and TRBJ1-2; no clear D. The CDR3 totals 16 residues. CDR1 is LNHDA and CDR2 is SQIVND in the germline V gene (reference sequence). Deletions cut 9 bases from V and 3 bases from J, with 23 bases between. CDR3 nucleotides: TGTGCCAGGAAGGATTGGGAGGGAAGCAAAGACTATGGCTACACCTTC. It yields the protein CARKDWEGSKDYGYTF.

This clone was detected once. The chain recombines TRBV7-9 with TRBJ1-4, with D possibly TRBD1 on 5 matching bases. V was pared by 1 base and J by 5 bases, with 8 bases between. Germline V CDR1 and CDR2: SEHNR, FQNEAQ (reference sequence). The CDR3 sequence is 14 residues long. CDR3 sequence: CASSLVEGNEKLFF. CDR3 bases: TGTGCCAGCAGCTTAGTAGAGGGGAATGAAAAACTGTTTTTT.